The following is a T cell receptor (beta chain) sequence with its context. As yet, its antigen is unknown. This entry is derived from a study of chemoradiotherapy in HPV16-positive cancers. Repertoires were sampled repeatedly during chemoradiotherapy. In germline, CDR1 is GTSNPN, CDR2 SVGIG (reference sequence). V lost 4 bases to trimming and J lost 5 bases; unmatched junction nucleotides: 9. The CDR3 is 14 amino acids. Study results and limitations: Candidate HPV-specific clones and E7-related TCR motifs grew in tumor during treatment. Only a couple of HPV16-positive patients supplied the functional HPV-specificity definition. HPV-responsive T-cell expansion during chemoradiotherapy was linked to improved recurrence-free survival in HPV16-positive patients.

Repertoires were generated with immunoSEQ multiplex PCR, while TCRdb's copy carries only in-frame clones and drops some. The repertoire holds about 66,000 clones, about 88% seen once, with 3.5% to 4.5% in the top ten. This receptor was obtained from a human donor with HPV-associated anogenital cancer. This chain joins TRBV30 and TRBJ1-2, with 8 bases aligning to TRBD1. The sequences come from blood, collected from a patient who underwent chemoradiotherapy. CDR3 bases: TGTGCCTGGAAGGGGGACAGGCTAAAGTATGGCTACACCTTC. The encoded protein is CAWKGDRLKYGYTF.